This T cell receptor (beta chain) was sequenced during a study of cytomegalovirus exposure and HLA in healthy donors. Whole-study context: Of around 400 genotyped donors, 81% grouped in the Caucasian-associated ancestry cluster. Points from the study as a whole: Differences between HLA loci emerged in a later analysis of TCR association rates, with DRB1 most and HLA-C fewest. Cytomegalovirus association was assigned to approximately 160 TCR beta chains.

This PCR relied on a set of 60 Vbeta primers and 13 Jbeta primers. Assay: immunoSEQ multiplex PCR; the TCRdb copy retains only in-frame clones and omits some. The sample comprises approximately 89,000 clones, about two thirds of which are singletons, and 4.5% to 7% rests with the top ten. A remark on this clone: Its specificity is not known.

The CDR3 runs 14 residues. Germline V gives CDR1 SEHNR, CDR2 FQNEAQ (reference sequence). V lost 5 bases, J lost 5 bases, and 15 bases lay in between. The sequence was obtained from a woman in her 30s in good health and CMV-seropositive. The sequencing sample was made of PBMCs. This rearrangement joins TRBV7-9 to TRBJ2-5, with a possible D match to TRBD1 (6 bases). This CDR3 reads CASSARTEGETQYF. The DNA for the CDR3 is TGTGCCAGCAGCGCGCGGACAGAGGGGGAGACCCAGTACTTC.